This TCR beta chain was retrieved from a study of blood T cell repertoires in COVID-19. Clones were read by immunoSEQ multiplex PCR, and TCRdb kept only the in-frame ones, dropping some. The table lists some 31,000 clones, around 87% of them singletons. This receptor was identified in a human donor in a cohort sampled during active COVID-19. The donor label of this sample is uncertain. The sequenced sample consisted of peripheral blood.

The CDR3 spells CASSFRVRGGTEAFF. In DNA, the CDR3 is TGTGCCAGCAGCTTCCGGGTGAGGGGGGGGACTGAAGCTTTCTTT. The V gene is TRBV13, the J gene TRBJ1-1; D may be TRBD1 (6 bases). The CDR3 loop spans 15 amino acids. Germline lookup yields CDR1 PRHDT and CDR2 FYEKMQ (reference sequence). V lost 3 bases and J 5 bases, leaving 16 bases between the germline ends. Full variable domain (missing parts from reference TRBV13 and TRBJ1-1): AAGVIQSPRHLIKEKRETATLKCYPIPRHDTVYWYQQGPGQDPQFLISFYEKMQSDKGSIPDRFSAQQFSDYHSELNMSSLELGDSALYFCASSFRVRGGTEAFFGQGTRLTVV.